The 26 T cell receptor beta chains below were found in one sample sequenced in a study of T-cell memory formation after mild COVID-19. TCRdb fed the 5' RACE reads into MiXCR, producing one record per CDR3 protein. This sample has almost 550,000 distinct CDR3 sequences, with around 21% found just once. Sequencing was performed on PBMCs or a T cell subset sorted from them (not recorded which). Every receptor here comes from an adult woman who had mild COVID-19 (a few samples of this study predate the infection). Cell type and time point are not known.

In its sample, this clonotype was seen many times. The rearrangement links TRBV27 to TRBJ1-2; TRBD1 is a possible D gene (5 bases). The CDR3 runs to 15 residues. CDR1 and CDR2 from the germline V gene are MNHEY and SMNVEV (reference sequence). Trimming shortened V by 4 bases and J by 8 bases, and 20 bases separated the two germline ends. The CDR3 protein is CASSSPLRGRLGYTF. The CDR3 bases are TGTGCCAGCAGTTCCCCACTCCGGGGCCGACTGGGCTACACCTTC.

This clonotype was observed a handful of times. The J gene is TRBJ2-5, the V gene TRBV3-1; 8 bases align to TRBD1. The trim removed 4 bases at V and 2 bases at J, leaving 6 bases unmatched. The CDR3 covers 15 residues. In germline, CDR1 is LGHDT, CDR2 YNNKEL (reference sequence). The CDR3 sequence is CASSPRDRRQETQYF. CDR3 coding DNA: TGTGCCAGCAGCCCCCGGGACAGGCGGCAAGAGACCCAGTACTTC.

There are a few counts of this clonotype. The chain couples TRBV20-1 to TRBJ2-5; D is ambiguous. The germline V and J ends were trimmed by 1 base and 3 bases, with 9 bases remaining between them. Germline V gene sequence: CDR1 DFQATT, CDR2 SNEGSKA (reference sequence). The CDR3 contains 13 residues. The CDR3 DNA reads as TGCAGTGCTAGAGGGGTAGGGAAAGAGACCCAGTACTTC. It specifies CSARGVGKETQYF.

This clonotype was seen at least ten times. The CDR3 sequence: CASSVKPQGVEETQYF. The CDR3 coding sequence is TGTGCCAGCAGCGTCAAGCCCCAGGGGGTAGAAGAGACCCAGTACTTC. The rearrangement joins TRBV4-2 to TRBJ2-5; 7 nucleotides agree with TRBD1. J was trimmed by 3 bases and V by 5 bases; bases with no gene match: 12. This CDR3 is 16 amino acids long. The germline V gene encodes CDR1 LGHNA and CDR2 YNFKEQ.

This clonotype has just a few counts. The V and J genes are TRBV20-1 and TRBJ2-1, with 9 bases identical to TRBD2. The trim removed 3 bases at V and 9 bases at J, leaving 6 bases unmatched. Looked up from germline, CDR1 is DFQATT and CDR2 is SNEGSKA (reference sequence). The CDR3 has 13 amino acids. CDR3 in amino acids: CSAREGLASEQFF. The CDR3 region has the DNA TGCAGTGCTAGGGAAGGACTAGCGAGTGAGCAGTTCTTC.

The chain has TRBV5-1 and TRBJ2-5, with TRBD1 identical over 10 bases. V lost 7 bases and J lost 5; bases outside the gene matches: 14. The CDR3 contains 16 residues. Per germline, CDR1 SGHRS and CDR2 YFSETQ. This chain's CDR3 is CASRLGQGHFAETQYF. CDR3 sequence (DNA): TGCGCCAGCCGACTGGGACAGGGGCACTTTGCGGAGACCCAGTACTTC.

V is TRBV15 and J is TRBJ2-1; TRBD1 agrees at 9 bases. The CDR3 length is 16 residues. J lost 12 bases, V lost 3 bases, and 15 bases had no gene match. In germline, CDR1 is LNHNV, CDR2 YYDKDF (reference sequence). CDR3 bases: TGTGCCACCAGCAGCGCAACAGGGGGCGGGAACCGGAGGCAGTTCTTC. Amino acid sequence: CATSSATGGGNRRQFF.

This clonotype appeared a few times. The chain links TRBV12-3 or TRBV12-4 to TRBJ1-2, with TRBD1 matching 7 bases. The junction had 7 bases not matched to a gene; V was cut back by 4 bases and J by 8 bases. This CDR3 region has 13 residues. CDR3 sequence reads: CASSSTGVRGYTF. CDR3 nucleotides: TGTGCCAGCAGTTCTACAGGGGTTCGGGGCTACACCTTC.

This clonotype has more than one count but fewer than ten. The genes are TRBV7-9 and TRBJ2-5; 14 bases line up with TRBD2. The CDR3 has 19 amino acids. The ends lost 5 bases at V and 6 bases at J; junction bases unmatched: 17. The germline V gene encodes CDR1 SEHNR and CDR2 FQNEAQ (reference sequence). The CDR3 DNA reads TGTGCCAGCAGCCCATCGGGACTAGCGGGGGACAACCCGAGGAAGACCCAGTACTTC. Residues: CASSPSGLAGDNPRKTQYF. The complete variable domain, with remaining parts taken from reference TRBV7-9 and TRBJ2-5, reads DTGVSQNPRHKITKRGQNVTFRCDPISEHNRLYWYRQTLGQGPEFLTYFQNEAQLEKSRLLSDRFSAERPKGSFSTLEIQRTEQGDSAMYLCASSPSGLAGDNPRKTQYFGPGTRLLVL.

The chain recombines TRBV18 with TRBJ2-4, with a possible D match to TRBD2 (6 bases). CDR1 KGHSH and CDR2 LQKENI come from the germline V gene. This CDR3 is built from 14 residues. Trimming removed 4 bases at V and 6 bases at J, with 13 bases between. DNA for the CDR3: TGTGCCAGCTCACTTCGAGGAGGGCCAAACATTCAGTACTTC. The encoded protein is CASSLRGGPNIQYF. The full variable domain, rest sourced from reference TRBV18 and TRBJ2-4, is NAGVMQNPRHLVRRRGQEARLRCSPMKGHSHVYWYRQLPEEGLKFMVYLQKENIIDESGMPKERFSAEFPKEGPSILRIQQVVRGDSAAYFCASSLRGGPNIQYFGAGTRLSVL.

V gene TRBV7-8 combines with J gene TRBJ1-2, with 8 bases fitting TRBD1. CDR3 size: 15 residues. Germline lookup yields CDR1 SGHVS and CDR2 FQNEAQ. The V segment lost 0 bases and the J segment 4 bases; nucleotides outside the gene matches: 4. This CDR3 reads CASSLAYTGGYGYTF. The CDR3 nucleotides are TGTGCCAGCAGCTTAGCTTACACAGGGGGCTATGGCTACACCTTC.

This clonotype has just a few counts. The chain combines TRBV7-9 with TRBJ1-1; TRBD1 is a possible D gene (6 bases). V was clipped by 1 base and J by 6 bases, with 9 bases between them. The length of the CDR3 is 13 residues. Germline V gene sequence: CDR1 SEHNR, CDR2 FQNEAQ (reference sequence). CDR3 in DNA: TGTGCCAGCAGCTTAGGACGGGGGCCTGAAGCTTTCTTT. It is translated as CASSLGRGPEAFF.

The chain combines TRBV5-4 with TRBJ2-5, with D perhaps TRBD1 or TRBD2 (6 bases each). The CDR3 has 15 residues. Germline V gene data show CDR1 as SGHNT and CDR2 as YYREEE (reference sequence). Trimming took off 0 bases at V and 0 bases at J, with 9 bases between the two ends. CDR3 bases: TGTGCCAGCAGCTTGGGCGGGACAAACCAAGAGACCCAGTACTTC. Translated: CASSLGGTNQETQYF.

This chain connects TRBV29-1 to TRBJ1-1; D gene unclear. Trimming removed 2 bases at V and 1 base at J, with 11 bases between. The CDR3 covers 14 residues. CDR1 and CDR2 from the germline V gene are SQVTM and ANQGSEA. CDR3 bases: TGCAGCGTTGAAAAGAGATTGGCGAACACTGAAGCTTTCTTT. Its translation: CSVEKRLANTEAFF. The variable domain in full, with the rest retrieved from reference TRBV29-1 and TRBJ1-1, is SAVISQKPSRDICQRGTSLTIQCQVDSQVTMMFWYRQQPGQSLTLIATANQGSEATYESGFVIDKFPISRPNLTFSTLTVSNMSPEDSSIYLCSVEKRLANTEAFFGQGTRLTVV.

This clonotype has a count of ten or more. This chain uses TRBV5-1 with TRBJ2-1; D may be TRBD2 (5 bases). From germline, CDR1 is SGHRS and CDR2 YFSETQ. Trimming took off 2 bases at V and 4 bases at J, with 16 bases between the two ends. CDR3 length equals 16 residues. CDR3 sequence reads: CASSFLMAGPYNEQFF. The DNA for the CDR3 is TGCGCCAGCAGCTTTCTTATGGCGGGCCCTTACAATGAGCAGTTCTTC. Full variable domain (outside the CDR3, taken from reference TRBV5-1 and TRBJ2-1): KAGVTQTPRYLIKTRGQQVTLSCSPISGHRSVSWYQQTPGQGLQFLFEYFSETQRNKGNFPGRFSGRQFSNSRSEMNVSTLELGDSALYLCASSFLMAGPYNEQFFGPGTRLTVL.

Here the CDR3 DNA reads TGTGCCAGCAGCCCGGCGGGGACTACTAGCAGTGAGCAGTTCTTC. This translates into CASSPAGTTSSEQFF. The chain combines TRBV7-8 with TRBJ2-1; 7 nucleotides line up with TRBD2. CDR1 is SGHVS and CDR2 is FQNEAQ in the germline V gene. V lost 5 bases to trimming and J lost 9 bases; unmatched junction nucleotides: 13. The CDR3 extends over 15 amino acids.

This rearrangement joins TRBV12-3 or TRBV12-4 to TRBJ2-5, with 11 bases lining up with TRBD2. This CDR3 comprises 15 residues. Losses at the gene ends were 6 bases for V and 5 bases for J; bases not matched to a gene: 8. DNA for the CDR3: TGTGCCAGCAGCTTTAGCGGGGGGGCCCATGAGACCCAGTACTTC. Translating gives CASSFSGGAHETQYF.

Only a few counts were recorded for this clonotype. V usage is TRBV2 and J usage is TRBJ1-1; perhaps TRBD1 as D (6 bases). V shed 4 bases and J shed 6 bases, with 9 bases lying between them. The CDR3 length is 12 residues. CDR1 and CDR2 (germline): SNHLY, FYNNEI. This chain's CDR3 is CASSAQGPEAFF. For the CDR3, the DNA is TGTGCCAGCAGTGCACAGGGTCCTGAAGCTTTCTTT.

CDR3 amino acids: CSAGKRNEQFF. CDR3 bases: TGCAGTGCTGGAAAACGTAATGAGCAGTTCTTC. J is TRBJ2-1 and V is TRBV20-1; D call uncertain. The germline V gene encodes CDR1 DFQATT and CDR2 SNEGSKA (reference sequence). V lost 5 bases and J 7 bases, leaving 9 bases between the germline ends. The CDR3 contains 11 residues.

This clonotype has just a few counts. The rearrangement links TRBV11-3 to TRBJ1-1; 10 positions match TRBD1. CDR3 size: 16 residues. Unmatched junction bases numbered 11, after V lost 5 bases and J lost 5 bases. Germline V gene sequence: CDR1 SGHNT, CDR2 YENEEA. The CDR3 DNA reads TGTGCCAGCAGCCAAATTCCCCGGACAGGGGGGACTGAAGCTTTCTTT. Translated: CASSQIPRTGGTEAFF. Full variable domain (missing parts from reference TRBV11-3 and TRBJ1-1): EAGVVQSPRYKIIEKKQPVAFWCNPISGHNTLYWYLQNLGQGPELLIRYENEEAVDDSQLPKDRFSAERLKGVDSTLKIQPAELGDSAVYLCASSQIPRTGGTEAFFGQGTRLTVV.

As regards this clonotype: One end of the junction does not line up with germline, which may come from a read error. V gene TRBV4-1 combines with J gene TRBJ2-1; 9 nucleotides agree with TRBD1. The CDR3 spans 15 residues. Germline CDR1 MGHRA, CDR2 YSYEKL. The CDR3: CASSHFPGQGNGQFF. The CDR3 DNA is TGCGCCAGCAGTCACTTCCCGGGACAGGGAAATGGGCAGTTCTTC.

The chain employs TRBV12-3 or TRBV12-4 and TRBJ2-1, with a weak D call TRBD2 (6 bases). The CDR3 spans 12 residues. V shed 2 bases and J shed 12 bases, with 11 bases lying between them. In DNA form, the CDR3 reads TGTGCCAGCAGTTTAATCGGGGGTCGGCAGTTCTTC. Its protein is CASSLIGGRQFF.

The chain combines TRBV5-1 with TRBJ2-5; the match to TRBD1 covers 8 bases. The V gene's germline CDR1 is SGHRS and CDR2 YFSETQ. The trim removed 4 bases at V and 3 bases at J, leaving 8 bases unmatched. This CDR3 spans 15 amino acids. The CDR3 loop reads CASSKGDRPKETQYF. CDR3 nucleotides: TGCGCCAGCAGCAAGGGGGACAGGCCAAAAGAGACCCAGTACTTC.

This clonotype was detected many times. The chain has TRBV7-9 and TRBJ2-7; tentatively, D is TRBD2 (6 bases). Between the trimmed V and J ends, which lost 5 bases and 1 base, there was a span of 18 bases. The germline CDR1 and CDR2 sequences are SEHNR and FQNEAQ (reference sequence). The CDR3 spans 16 residues. CDR3 protein: CASSPSRGKLSYEQYF. The CDR3 DNA is TGTGCCAGCAGCCCCAGTCGGGGGAAGCTTTCCTACGAGCAGTACTTC.

This clonotype came up a few times. J is TRBJ1-1 and V is TRBV5-1, with D possibly being TRBD1 (5 bases). This CDR3 is built from 13 residues. Looked up from germline, CDR1 is SGHRS and CDR2 is YFSETQ. Trimming left V 4 bases short and J 2 bases short, with 9 bases between. The CDR3 nucleotides read TGCGCCAGCAGCACTGGGGCTAACACTGAAGCTTTCTTT. This translates into CASSTGANTEAFF. The full variable domain, completed using reference TRBV5-1 and TRBJ1-1, is KAGVTQTPRYLIKTRGQQVTLSCSPISGHRSVSWYQQTPGQGLQFLFEYFSETQRNKGNFPGRFSGRQFSNSRSEMNVSTLELGDSALYLCASSTGANTEAFFGQGTRLTVV.

The V and J genes are TRBV2 and TRBJ2-2; 12 nucleotides agree with TRBD2. The V gene's germline CDR1 is SNHLY and CDR2 FYNNEI. This CDR3 is 18 amino acids long. J lost 2 bases, V lost 8 bases, and 12 bases had no gene match. DNA of the CDR3: TGTGCCAGCGGGCCCCCGACTAGCGGGGGAACCAACACCGGGGAGCTGTTTTTT. This gives the protein CASGPPTSGGTNTGELFF.